This record concerns one T cell receptor (beta chain) sequence. The data were obtained in a study of shared clonotypes between healthy human individuals. Per the germline V gene, CDR1 is MDHEN and CDR2 is SYDVKM. The CDR3 sequence is 16 residues long. Trimming removed 5 bases from V and 5 bases from J, with 19 bases in between. All participating donors were Caucasian adults from Nashville, Tennessee. Genomic DNA for unsorted samples, which was extracted with the QIAamp DNA Blood Mini kit, came from 99 million or so PBMCs. Replicate PCRs for unsorted PBMC used about 330 ng DNA (about 30,000 T cell genomes). Original methodology: ImmunoSEQ sequences covered only the junction and lacked quality scores; filtering therefore differed. Profiled with immunoSEQ multiplex PCR; TCRdb holds only in-frame clones, not every one. From that table come the V and J calls and clone size; the DNA was used to work out D and trimming. This table holds hundreds of thousands of clones, roughly 79% found once.

This clonotype originated in a woman between 40 and 50 years old in good health. Some clones in this sample may be carry-over from other donors' samples. This chain joins TRBV28 and TRBJ2-1; D is unclear. The source material was PBMCs. The CDR3 is CASSPPPIRPNNEQFF. DNA for the CDR3: TGTGCCAGCAGTCCCCCCCCGATCCGCCCTAACAATGAGCAGTTCTTC.